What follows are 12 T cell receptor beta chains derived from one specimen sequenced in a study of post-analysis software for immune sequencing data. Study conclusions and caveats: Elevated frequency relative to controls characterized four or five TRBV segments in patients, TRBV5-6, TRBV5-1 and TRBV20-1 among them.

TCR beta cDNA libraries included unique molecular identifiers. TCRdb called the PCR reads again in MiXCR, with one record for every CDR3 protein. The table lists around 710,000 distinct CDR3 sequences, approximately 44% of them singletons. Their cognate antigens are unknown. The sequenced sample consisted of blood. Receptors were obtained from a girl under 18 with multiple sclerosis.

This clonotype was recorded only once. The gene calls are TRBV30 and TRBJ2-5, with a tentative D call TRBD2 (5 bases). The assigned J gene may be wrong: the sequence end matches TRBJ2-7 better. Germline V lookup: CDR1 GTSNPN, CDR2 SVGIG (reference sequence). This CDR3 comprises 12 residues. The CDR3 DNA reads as TGTGCCTGGAATCGGGGTTCCCACGAGCAGTACTTC. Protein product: CAWNRGSHEQYF.

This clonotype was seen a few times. The CDR3 protein is CASSLEGKETQYF. The CDR3, as DNA: TGCGCCAGCAGCTTGGAAGGGAAAGAGACCCAGTACTTC. The chain links TRBV5-1 to TRBJ2-5, with no clear D. CDR3 length equals 13 residues. Trimming cost V 0 bases and J 3 bases, with 6 bases left between them. CDR1 and CDR2 (germline): SGHRS, YFSETQ.

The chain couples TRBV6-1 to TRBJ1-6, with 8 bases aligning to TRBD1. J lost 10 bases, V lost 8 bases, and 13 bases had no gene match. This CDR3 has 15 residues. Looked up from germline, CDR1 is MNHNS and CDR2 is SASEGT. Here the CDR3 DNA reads TGTGCCAGCTGGAAACAGGGGGTTTTGGGGTCACCCCTCCACTTT. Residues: CASWKQGVLGSPLHF.

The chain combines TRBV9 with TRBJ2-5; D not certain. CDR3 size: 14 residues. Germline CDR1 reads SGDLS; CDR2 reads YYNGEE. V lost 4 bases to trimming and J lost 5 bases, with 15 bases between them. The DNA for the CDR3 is TGTGCCAGCAGCCCCAGACTGGAGAGGGAGACCCAGTACTTC. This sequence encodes CASSPRLERETQYF.

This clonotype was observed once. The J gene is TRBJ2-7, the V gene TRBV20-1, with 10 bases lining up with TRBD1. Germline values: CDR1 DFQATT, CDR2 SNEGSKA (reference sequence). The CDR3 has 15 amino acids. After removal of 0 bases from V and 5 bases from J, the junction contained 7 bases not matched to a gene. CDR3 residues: CSARDRGQGRDEQYF. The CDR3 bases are TGCAGTGCTAGAGATAGGGGACAGGGGCGGGACGAGCAGTACTTC.

The CDR3 DNA sequence: TGTGCCAGCAGACAAGCGGGGGGGTTCTATGAGGGTCAGCCCCAGCATTTT. It codes for CASRQAGGFYEGQPQHF. The chain combines TRBV28 with TRBJ1-5; TRBD1 is a possible D gene (5 bases). This CDR3 comprises 17 residues. CDR1 MDHEN and CDR2 SYDVKM come from the germline V gene. Trimming left V 6 bases short and J 6 bases short, with 24 bases between. Using reference TRBV28 and TRBJ1-5 for the parts outside the CDR3, the full variable domain is DVKVTQSSRYLVKRTGEKVFLECVQDMDHENMFWYRQDPGLGLRLIYFSYDVKMKEKGDIPEGYSVSREKKERFSLILESASTNQTSMYLCASRQAGGFYEGQPQHFGDGTRLSIL.

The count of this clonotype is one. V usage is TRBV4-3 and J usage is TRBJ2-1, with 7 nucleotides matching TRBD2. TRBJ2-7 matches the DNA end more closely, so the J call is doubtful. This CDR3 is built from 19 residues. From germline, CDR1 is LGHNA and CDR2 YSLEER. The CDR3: CASSQDIGGGGSSYNEQYF. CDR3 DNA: TGCGCCAGCAGCCAAGATATTGGGGGGGGAGGGAGCTCCTACAATGAGCAGTACTTC.

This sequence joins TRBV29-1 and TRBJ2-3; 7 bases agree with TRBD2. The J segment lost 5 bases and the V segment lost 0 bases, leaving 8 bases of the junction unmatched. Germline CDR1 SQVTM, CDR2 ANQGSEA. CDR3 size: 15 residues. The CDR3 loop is CSVEDSGGEIDTQYF. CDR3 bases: TGCAGCGTTGAAGATAGTGGGGGGGAGATAGATACGCAGTATTTT.

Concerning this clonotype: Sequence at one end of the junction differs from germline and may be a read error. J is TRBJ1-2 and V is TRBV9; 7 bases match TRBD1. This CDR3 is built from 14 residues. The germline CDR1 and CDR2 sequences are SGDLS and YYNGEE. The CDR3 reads CASTVGDRPYGYTF. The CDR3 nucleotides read TGTGCCAGCACCGTAGGGGACAGACCCTATGGCTACACCTTC. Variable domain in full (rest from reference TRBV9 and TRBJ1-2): DSGVTQTPKHLITATGQRVTLRCSPRSGDLSVYWYQQSLDQGLQFLIQYYNGEERAKGNILERFSAQQFPDLHSELNLSSLELGDSALYFCASTVGDRPYGYTFGSGTRLTVV.

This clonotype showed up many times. CDR3 DNA sequence: TGCAGCGCCACAGGCAGCGAGACCCAGTACTTC. Encoded protein: CSATGSETQYF. V gene TRBV29-1 combines with J gene TRBJ2-5, with D possibly matching TRBD1 (5 bases). The CDR3 sequence is 11 residues long. Germline CDR1 and CDR2: SQVTM and ANQGSEA. Trimming left V 7 bases short and J 5 bases short, with 11 bases between. Full variable domain (rest looked up from reference TRBV29-1 and TRBJ2-5): SAVISQKPSRDICQRGTSLTIQCQVDSQVTMMFWYRQQPGQSLTLIATANQGSEATYESGFVIDKFPISRPNLTFSTLTVSNMSPEDSSIYLCSATGSETQYFGPGTRLLVL.

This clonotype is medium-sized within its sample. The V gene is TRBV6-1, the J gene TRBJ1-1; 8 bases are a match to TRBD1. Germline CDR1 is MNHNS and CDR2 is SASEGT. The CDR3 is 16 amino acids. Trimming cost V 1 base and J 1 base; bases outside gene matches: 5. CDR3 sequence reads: CASSEVGQDRNTEAFF. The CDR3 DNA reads TGTGCCAGCAGTGAAGTGGGACAGGATAGGAACACTGAAGCTTTCTTT.

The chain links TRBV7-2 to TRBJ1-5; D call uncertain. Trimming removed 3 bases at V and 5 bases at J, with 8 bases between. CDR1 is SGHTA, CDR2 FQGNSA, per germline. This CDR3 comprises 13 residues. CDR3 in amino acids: CASSFGPYQPQHF. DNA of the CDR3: TGTGCCAGCAGCTTCGGTCCTTATCAGCCCCAGCATTTT.